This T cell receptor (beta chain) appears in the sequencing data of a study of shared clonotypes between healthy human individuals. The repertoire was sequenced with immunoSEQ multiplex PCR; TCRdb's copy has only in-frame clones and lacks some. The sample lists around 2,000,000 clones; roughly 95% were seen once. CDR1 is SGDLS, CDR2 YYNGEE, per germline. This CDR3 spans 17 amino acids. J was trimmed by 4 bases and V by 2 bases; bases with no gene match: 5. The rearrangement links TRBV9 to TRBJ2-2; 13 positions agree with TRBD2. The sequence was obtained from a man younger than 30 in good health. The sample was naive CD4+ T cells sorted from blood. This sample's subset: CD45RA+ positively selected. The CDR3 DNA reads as TGTGCCAGCAGCGTCGGACTAGCGGGGGCGGGCACCGGGGAGCTGTTTTTT. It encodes CASSVGLAGAGTGELFF.